What follows are 14 T cell receptor beta chains derived from one specimen sequenced in a study of cytomegalovirus exposure and HLA in healthy donors. Some clones are missing from TCRdb's copy, which holds only in-frame ones; the method was immunoSEQ multiplex PCR. This table holds 130,000 to 150,000 clones, roughly 87% found once. The sample comprised PBMCs. The receptors originated from a man younger than 35 in good health and CMV-seropositive.

This sequence joins TRBV7-2 and TRBJ2-3; D is unclear. CDR3 length: 11 amino acids. The ends were cut back, 6 bases at V and 7 bases at J, with 8 bases in the middle. The germline CDR1 and CDR2 sequences are SGHTA and FQGNSA. CDR3 nucleotides: TGTGCCAGCAGTCGTCGTCATACGCAGTATTTT. This gives the protein CASSRRHTQYF.

This rearrangement joins TRBV2 to TRBJ2-1; no clear D. This CDR3 has 15 amino acids. V dropped 3 bases and J dropped 0 bases, with 9 bases sitting between them. Germline CDR1 and CDR2: SNHLY and FYNNEI. The CDR3 DNA reads TGTGCCAGCAGTGATCTCAGAGGCTCCTACAATGAGCAGTTCTTC. Translating gives CASSDLRGSYNEQFF.

The rearrangement links TRBV14 to TRBJ1-4, with no clear D. The CDR3 length is 13 residues. Trimming took off 11 bases at V and 7 bases at J, with 17 bases between the two ends. Germline V gene sequence: CDR1 SGHDN, CDR2 FVKESK. In DNA form, the CDR3 reads TGTGCCTCCTCGAGGCAGGAGGGTGAAAAACTGTTTTTT. The encoded protein is CASSRQEGEKLFF.

This chain connects TRBV5-1 to TRBJ2-2; D unresolved. Germline CDR1 and CDR2: SGHRS and YFSETQ. This CDR3 region has 15 residues. V was trimmed by 6 bases and J by 2 bases, leaving 14 bases between them. The CDR3 coding sequence is TGCGCCAGCAACCTTAACAAAATTAACACCGGGGAGCTGTTTTTT. This encodes CASNLNKINTGELFF.

The chain carries TRBV7-8 and TRBJ1-5; 9 bases map to TRBD1. The V gene's germline CDR1 is SGHVS and CDR2 FQNEAQ. V lost 5 bases and J lost 2; bases outside the gene matches: 4. There are 15 residues in the CDR3. DNA of the CDR3: TGTGCCAGCAGCAACCGACAGGGGGGCAATCAGCCCCAGCATTTT. This codes for CASSNRQGGNQPQHF.

The chain carries TRBV6-5 and TRBJ2-2; D is possibly TRBD1 (6 bases). Trimming removed 2 bases from V and 2 bases from J, with 12 bases in between. The CDR3 length is 16 residues. Germline assignment: CDR1 MNHEY and CDR2 SVGAGI. The CDR3 reads CASSYGAGENTGELFF. The DNA of the CDR3 is TGTGCCAGCAGTTACGGGGCAGGGGAAAACACCGGGGAGCTGTTTTTT.

The chain uses TRBV5-1 and TRBJ2-1; TRBD1 might be the D (6 bases). CDR1 and CDR2 (germline): SGHRS, YFSETQ. V gave up 4 bases and J gave up 1 base, with 12 bases separating them. The CDR3 contains 15 residues. Written as DNA, the CDR3 is TGCGCCAGCAGCCCGGGACAAACGTCCTACAATGAGCAGTTCTTC. It translates to CASSPGQTSYNEQFF.

This sequence joins TRBV11-3 and TRBJ2-3, with TRBD2 identical over 9 bases. Per the germline V gene, CDR1 is SGHNT and CDR2 is YENEEA. The CDR3 sequence is 16 residues long. V trimming: 5 bases; J trimming: 2 bases; junction bases outside the gene matches: 8. In DNA, the CDR3 is TGTGCCAGCAGCCTCCGAGGACTAGCGCACACAGATACGCAGTATTTT. It specifies CASSLRGLAHTDTQYF.

CDR3 DNA: TGTGCCACCAGCACGGGGAGCTACGAGCAGTACTTC. Its translation: CATSTGSYEQYF. This sequence joins TRBV15 and TRBJ2-7; the D gene is possibly TRBD2 (5 bases). The V and J ends lost 4 bases and 3 bases respectively, with 7 bases between them. The CDR3 runs to 12 residues. CDR1 is LNHNV and CDR2 is YYDKDF in the germline V gene (reference sequence). The full variable domain, in which reference TRBV15 and TRBJ2-7 provide the parts outside the CDR3, is DAMVIQNPRYQVTQFGKPVTLSCSQTLNHNVMYWYQQKSSQAPKLLFHYYDKDFNNEADTPDNFQSRRPNTSFCFLDIRSPGLGDTAMYLCATSTGSYEQYFGPGTRLTVT.

The genes are TRBV19 and TRBJ1-2, with a possible D match to TRBD1 (5 bases). Germline CDR1 and CDR2: LNHDA and SQIVND (reference sequence). CDR3 length equals 15 residues. V was shortened by 1 base and J by 5 bases, with 14 bases between the two germline ends. Here the CDR3 reads CASSIVLTDAYGYTF. CDR3 in DNA: TGTGCCAGTAGTATAGTCCTGACAGATGCTTATGGCTACACCTTC.

CDR3 in amino acids: CAWSHKDRNNSPLHF. Here the CDR3 DNA reads TGTGCCTGGAGCCATAAAGACAGGAATAATTCACCCCTCCACTTT. V is TRBV30 and J is TRBJ1-6; a weak D match, TRBD1 (6 bases). CDR1 is GTSNPN, CDR2 SVGIG, per germline (reference sequence). The CDR3 runs 15 residues. V gave up 3 bases and J gave up 5 bases, with 14 bases separating them.

The chain couples TRBV11-3 to TRBJ2-2; 7 bases match TRBD2. The CDR3 loop spans 14 amino acids. Germline-derived CDR1 and CDR2 are SGHNT and YENEEA. Trimming cost V 5 bases and J 6 bases; bases outside gene matches: 6. The CDR3 here is CASSNTRGAGELFF. In nucleotides, the CDR3 is TGTGCCAGCAGCAACACACGGGGGGCCGGGGAGCTGTTTTTT.

The gene calls are TRBV7-2 and TRBJ2-7, with unresolved D. CDR1 is SGHTA, CDR2 FQGNSA, per germline. V lost 0 bases to trimming and J lost 5 bases, with 8 bases between them. This CDR3 is built from 13 residues. CDR3 nucleotides: TGTGCCAGCAGCTTAGCGATAGTGGACGAGCAGTACTTC. Translated, it gives CASSLAIVDEQYF.

J is TRBJ1-4 and V is TRBV2; no definite D call. The V gene lost 2 bases and the J gene lost 6 bases, with 16 bases spanning the gap. Germline values: CDR1 SNHLY, CDR2 FYNNEI. CDR3 length: 16 amino acids. DNA of the CDR3: TGTGCCAGCAGTGAACCGGTTTCATCCCCGGATGAAAAACTGTTTTTT. Its translation is CASSEPVSSPDEKLFF.